This T cell receptor (beta chain) was observed in a study of blood T cells in healthy people across ages. They isolated at least 6.5 million PBMCs from each sample. A J-beta primer mix and a sample-barcoded 5' primer were used in a second PCR of roughly 7 to 12 cycles. TCRdb reprocessed the 5' RACE reads via MiXCR and lists one record per CDR3 protein. Of approximately 800,000 distinct CDR3 sequences listed, 35% to 60% were seen once; the top ten hold around a sixth. In its sample, this clonotype was seen a few times. Sequenced input: blood. This clonotype originated in a man older than 75 in good health.

CDR3 bases: TGTGCCAGCAGCTTACTCAGCGGGAGTACCTACGAGCAGTACTTC. Translation: CASSLLSGSTYEQYF. The rearrangement links TRBV7-9 to TRBJ2-7; 8 positions match TRBD2. This CDR3 spans 15 amino acids. Germline lookup yields CDR1 SEHNR and CDR2 FQNEAQ (reference sequence). With 2 bases clipped from V and 2 bases from J, the junction kept 5 bases outside the gene matches. Looking up the rest from reference TRBV7-9 and TRBJ2-7 gives the full variable domain: DTGVSQNPRHKITKRGQNVTFRCDPISEHNRLYWYRQTLGQGPEFLTYFQNEAQLEKSRLLSDRFSAERPKGSFSTLEIQRTEQGDSAMYLCASSLLSGSTYEQYFGPGTRLTVT.